The clone carrying this T cell receptor beta chain was observed once. Its target is unknown. From germline, CDR1 is LNHDA and CDR2 SQIVND (reference sequence). This CDR3 comprises 13 residues. V was cut by 0 bases and J by 7 bases, with 9 bases left in between. The data derive from a study of T cell responses to AZD1222 COVID-19 vaccine. Study observations and caveats: Unmutated regions of variants are reportedly targeted by nearly half of spike-specific TCRs. White British ancestry dominated among donors, who included more females, and clonal diversity was possibly underestimated. Spike-wide vaccine-associated CD4 TCRs dominated at 160-218 and 743-854.

The repertoire was sequenced with immunoSEQ multiplex PCR; TCRdb's copy has only in-frame clones and lacks some. The sample has about 99,000 clones, 75% to 90% seen once. The rearrangement uses TRBV19 and TRBJ1-1; D gene ambiguous. Source: peripheral blood, taken on day 0 of AZD1222 vaccination. This clonotype originated in an adult in good health. This chain's CDR3 is CASSIDRAREAFF. As DNA, the CDR3 is TGTGCCAGTAGTATAGATCGGGCGCGTGAAGCTTTCTTT.